This T cell receptor (beta chain) stems from a study of blood T cell repertoires in COVID-19. Study overall: Acute-phase and convalescent COVID-19 samples originated in the United States, Italy and Spain. Nucleic acid was either cDNA or gDNA, and it came from T cells, B-cell-depleted T cells, or PBMCs.

Germline assignment: CDR1 MNHNY and CDR2 SVGAGI (reference sequence). Trimming left V 0 bases short and J 9 bases short, with 18 bases between. The CDR3 runs to 16 residues. Per the original methods: Reference gene primer amplification gave estimated nucleated cell counts. Produced via immunoSEQ multiplex PCR; TCRdb's table is partial and in-frame only. V and J calls and clone size are those listed in that table; D and trimming were worked out from the DNA. The sample carries approximately 280,000 clones, 85% to 90% recorded once. Participants were aged 18 to 89 years, lived in around 22 US areas, and enrolled virtually.

The specimen sequenced was PBMCs or T cells enriched from blood (not recorded which). The clonotype comes from a woman aged 55-69 years who had recovered from COVID-19. The chain combines TRBV6-6 with TRBJ2-1; D might be TRBD2 (5 bases). DNA for the CDR3: TGTGCCAGCAGTTACTCGCCAGCGGAGGTATTCGGTGAGCAGTTCTTC. It codes for CASSYSPAEVFGEQFF.